This is a list of T cell receptor beta chains from one sample in a study of blood T cell repertoires in COVID-19. Method: immunoSEQ multiplex PCR; TCRdb's copy keeps in-frame clones and lacks some. The sample lists some 150,000 clones; approximately 88% were seen once. The sample taken for sequencing was peripheral blood. Every receptor here comes from a human donor in a cohort sampled during active COVID-19. The CDR3 runs from the conserved cysteine through the conserved F or W. The D gene is left open where the match is weak. Clone size appears in some rows only: once, few, many, or a class for an expanded clone.

>.|TRBJ1-5|.|TRBV2
CASRQTRTASNQPQHF
TGTGCCAGCCGTCAAACGAGGACAGCTAGCAATCAGCCCCAGCATTTT
>.|TRBJ1-1|.|TRBV5-8
CASRLRVADTEAFF
TGTGCCAGCAGATTGCGGGTAGCGGACACTGAAGCTTTCTTT
>.|TRBJ1-4|.|TRBV20-1
CSARSAEKLFF
TGCAGTGCTAGGTCCGCGGAAAAACTGTTTTTT
>.|TRBJ1-4|.|TRBV18
CASSPPDSLGEKLFF
TGTGCCAGCTCACCACCGGACTCCCTAGGGGAAAAACTGTTTTTT
>.|TRBJ2-2|once|TRBV21-1
CASSKGQANTGELFF
TGTGCCAGCAGCAAGGGACAGGCGAACACCGGGGAGCTGTTTTTT
>TRBD1|TRBJ1-2|.|TRBV2
CASRRTGVPDGYTF
TGTGCCAGCAGGCGGACAGGGGTACCCGATGGCTACACCTTC
>TRBD1|TRBJ2-3|.|TRBV11-2
CASSWDRSTDTQYF
TGTGCCAGCAGCTGGGACAGGAGCACAGATACGCAGTATTTT
>TRBD1|TRBJ2-7|.|TRBV23-1
CASRLYRGTYEQYF
TGCGCCAGCAGACTTTACAGGGGTACCTACGAGCAGTACTTC
>.|TRBJ2-1|.|TRBV29-1
CSLYLASYNEQFF
TGCTCCCTTTATCTAGCCTCCTACAATGAGCAGTTCTTC
>TRBD1|TRBJ2-3|.|TRBV5-4
CASTPDRGRTDTQYF
TGTGCCAGCACCCCAGACAGGGGAAGGACAGATACGCAGTATTTT
>.|TRBJ1-1|.|TRBV29-1
CSVEKGAGAGGTEAFF
TGCAGCGTTGAAAAGGGAGCAGGGGCTGGTGGCACTGAAGCTTTCTTT
>TRBD2|TRBJ2-1|.|TRBV5-4
CASSTGTSGRGEQFF
TGTGCCAGCAGTACCGGGACTAGCGGGAGAGGGGAGCAGTTCTTC
>.|TRBJ1-1|.|TRBV29-1
CSVVYGNGEAFF
TGCAGCGTCGTATACGGTAATGGTGAAGCTTTCTTT
>.|TRBJ2-3|.|TRBV7-6
CASSLWEYSDTQYF
TGTGCCAGCAGCTTGTGGGAGTACTCAGATACGCAGTATTTT
>.|TRBJ1-1|.|TRBV27
CASSSTLTPGTSFRSTEAFF
TGTGCCAGCAGTTCCACCCTAACTCCCGGGACAAGCTTTCGTTCCACTGAAGCTTTCTTT
>.|TRBJ1-1|once|TRBV14
CASSQSGGLNTEAFF
TGTGCCAGCAGCCAGAGCGGAGGGTTGAACACTGAAGCTTTCTTT
>TRBD2|TRBJ2-1|few|TRBV19
CASSMGSGGNYNEQFF
TGTGCCAGTAGTATGGGTAGCGGGGGCAATTACAATGAGCAGTTCTTC
>.|TRBJ2-1|.|TRBV5-6
CASSPFGESSYNEQFF
TGTGCCAGCAGCCCTTTCGGGGAGAGCTCCTACAATGAGCAGTTCTTC
>TRBD2|TRBJ2-1|.|TRBV2
CASKTTLAGDFNEQFF
TGTGCCAGCAAGACAACCCTAGCGGGTGATTTCAATGAGCAGTTCTTC
>TRBD1|TRBJ2-5|once|TRBV6-6
CASSYRGTGVETQYF
TGTGCCAGCAGTTACAGAGGGACAGGGGTAGAGACCCAGTACTTC
>.|TRBJ2-2|few|TRBV7-3
CASSLQVTGELFF
TGTGCCAGCAGCCTTCAGGTCACCGGGGAGCTGTTTTTT
>TRBD2|TRBJ2-2|.|TRBV14
CASSRLAGKNTGELFF
TGTGCCAGCAGCAGACTAGCGGGAAAGAACACCGGGGAGCTGTTTTTT
>TRBD1|TRBJ2-1|.|TRBV5-8
CASSLGDRGAYNEQFF
TGTGCCAGCAGCTTGGGGGACAGGGGGGCTTACAATGAGCAGTTCTTC
>.|TRBJ2-3|.|TRBV11-2
CASSPGVSTDTQYF
TGTGCCAGCAGCCCAGGGGTCTCCACAGATACGCAGTATTTT
>.|TRBJ1-2|.|TRBV28
CASSQPGYRGYTF
TGTGCCAGCAGTCAGCCGGGGTATCGTGGCTACACCTTC
>TRBD1|TRBJ1-5|.|TRBV2
CASSEDRDRGSNQPQHF
TGTGCCAGCAGTGAAGACCGGGACAGGGGAAGCAATCAGCCCCAGCATTTT
>.|TRBJ2-5|.|TRBV5-1
CASSLGLEETQYF
TGCGCCAGCAGCTTGGGACTAGAAGAGACCCAGTACTTC
>.|TRBJ2-2|.|TRBV28
CASTSAGAGELFF
TGTGCCAGCACCTCGGCCGGGGCCGGGGAGCTGTTTTTT
>.|TRBJ1-2|.|TRBV21-1
CASSKVGLKQGIRNGYTF
TGTGCCAGCAGCAAAGTTGGTCTGAAACAGGGAATCAGAAATGGCTACACCTTC
>.|TRBJ2-5|.|TRBV5-1
CASSLQETQYF
TGCGCCAGCAGCTTGCAGGAGACCCAGTACTTC
>.|TRBJ2-7|.|TRBV21-1
CASSIVTGPYEQYF
TGTGCCAGCAGCATTGTAACAGGGCCCTACGAGCAGTACTTC
>TRBD1|TRBJ1-5|.|TRBV27
CASSSGRDRGNQPQHF
TGTGCCAGCAGTTCAGGAAGGGACAGGGGCAATCAGCCCCAGCATTTT
>TRBD1|TRBJ2-1|.|TRBV3-1/TRBV3-2
CASSHRTGSYNEQFF
TGTGCCAGCAGCCATCGGACAGGTAGTTACAATGAGCAGTTCTTC
>.|TRBJ1-5|few|TRBV6-2/TRBV6-3
CASSYSPGDNQPQHF
TGTGCCAGCAGTTACTCTCCAGGGGACAATCAGCCCCAGCATTTT
>TRBD1|TRBJ2-7|.|TRBV6-6
CASRGQGVAYEQYF
TGTGCCAGCAGGGGACAGGGAGTAGCCTACGAGCAGTACTTC
>TRBD2|TRBJ2-3|.|TRBV7-2
CASSLVVSSGGSDTQYF
TGTGCCAGCAGCCTCGTGGTATCCAGCGGGGGTTCTGATACGCAGTATTTT
>TRBD1|TRBJ2-4|many|TRBV6-5
CASRRTGTAKNIQYF
TGTGCCAGCAGAAGGACAGGGACCGCCAAAAACATTCAGTACTTC
>TRBD1|TRBJ2-1|.|TRBV5-8
CASSFGQGGNEQFF
TGTGCCAGCTCATTCGGACAGGGAGGCAATGAGCAGTTCTTC
>TRBD2|TRBJ2-1|few|TRBV2
CASSGTSGRINEQFF
TGTGCCAGCAGTGGGACTAGCGGGAGAATCAATGAGCAGTTCTTC
>.|TRBJ2-2|.|TRBV2
CASSNPARAGELFF
TGTGCCAGCAGTAACCCCGCTCGAGCCGGGGAGCTGTTTTTT
>.|TRBJ2-7|.|TRBV4-2
CASSRAMDATRYEQYF
TGTGCCAGCAGCCGGGCTATGGATGCGACACGATACGAGCAGTACTTC
>TRBD1|TRBJ2-3|.|TRBV29-1
CSVGGQGGSTDTQYF
TGCAGCGTGGGGGGACAGGGAGGAAGCACAGATACGCAGTATTTT
>TRBD1|TRBJ2-7|.|TRBV5-1
CASSPLQGVSGEQYF
TGCGCCAGCAGCCCGCTACAGGGGGTATCTGGCGAGCAGTACTTC
>TRBD1|TRBJ1-6|.|TRBV6-1
CASSGQGLGSYNSPLHF
TGTGCCAGCAGTGGACAGGGTTTAGGCTCCTATAATTCACCCCTCCACTTT
>TRBD1|TRBJ2-7|.|TRBV29-1
CSTRTGAYEQYF
TGCAGCACCAGGACAGGGGCCTACGAGCAGTACTTC
>TRBD2|TRBJ2-3|.|TRBV23-1
CASSPTSGSGTQYF
TGCGCCAGCAGTCCGACTAGCGGGAGTGGAACGCAGTATTTT
>.|TRBJ2-3|.|TRBV6-5
CASKRRTRSTDTQYF
TGTGCCAGCAAACGCCGGACTCGAAGCACAGATACGCAGTATTTT
>TRBD2|TRBJ2-4|.|TRBV28
CASSTASGGIENIQYF
TGTGCCAGTAGCACGGCTAGCGGGGGGATAGAAAACATTCAGTACTTC